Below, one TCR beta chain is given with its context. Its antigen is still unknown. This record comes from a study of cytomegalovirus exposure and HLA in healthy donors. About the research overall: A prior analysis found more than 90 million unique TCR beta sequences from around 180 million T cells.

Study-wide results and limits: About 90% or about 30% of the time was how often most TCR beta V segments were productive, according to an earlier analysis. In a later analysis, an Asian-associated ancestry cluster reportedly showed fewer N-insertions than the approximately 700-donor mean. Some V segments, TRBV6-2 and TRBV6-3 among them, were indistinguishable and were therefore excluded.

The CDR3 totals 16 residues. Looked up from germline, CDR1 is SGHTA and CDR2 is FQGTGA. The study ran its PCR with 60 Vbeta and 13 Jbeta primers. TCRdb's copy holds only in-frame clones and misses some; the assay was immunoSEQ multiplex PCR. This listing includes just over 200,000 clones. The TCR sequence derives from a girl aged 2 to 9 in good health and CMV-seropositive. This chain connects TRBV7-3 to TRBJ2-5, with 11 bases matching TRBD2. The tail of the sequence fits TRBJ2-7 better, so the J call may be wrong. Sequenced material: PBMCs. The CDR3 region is CASSFKLAGDTYEQYF. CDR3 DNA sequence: TGTGCCAGCAGCTTCAAACTAGCGGGAGACACCTACGAGCAGTACTTC.